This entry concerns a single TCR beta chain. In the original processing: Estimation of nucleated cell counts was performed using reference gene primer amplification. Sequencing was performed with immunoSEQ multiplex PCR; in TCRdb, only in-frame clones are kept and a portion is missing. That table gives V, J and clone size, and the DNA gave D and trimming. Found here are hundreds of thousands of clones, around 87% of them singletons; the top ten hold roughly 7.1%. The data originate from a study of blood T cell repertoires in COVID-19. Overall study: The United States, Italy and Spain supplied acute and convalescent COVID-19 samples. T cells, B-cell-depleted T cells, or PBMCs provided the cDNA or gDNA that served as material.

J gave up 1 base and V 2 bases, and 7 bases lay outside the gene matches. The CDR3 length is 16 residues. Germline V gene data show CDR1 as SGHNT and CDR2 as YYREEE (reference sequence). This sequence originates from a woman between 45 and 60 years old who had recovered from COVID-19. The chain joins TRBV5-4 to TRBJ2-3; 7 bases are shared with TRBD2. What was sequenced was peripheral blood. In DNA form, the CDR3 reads TGTGCCAGCAGCTTTCGACGGGCGGGGGGCACAGATACGCAGTATTTT. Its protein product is CASSFRRAGGTDTQYF.